The entry below gives a single TCR beta chain sequence along with its context. The antigen it recognizes is unknown. No base quality information exists; no much larger clone differs at one position. TCRbeta CDR3 regions were amplified from genomic DNA using the immunoSEQ Assay, a bias-controlled multiplex PCR. Per the source publication's procedure: Within the assay, amplification of reference gene primers was used to estimate how many nucleated cells each sample contained. To quantify the absolute abundance of each unique TCRbeta CDR3 rearrangement, sequence reads were collapsed and filtered. For each sample, productive Simpson clonality was calculated by taking the square root of Simpson's diversity index across productive rearrangements. Sourced from immuneACCESS, this table was stored by TCRdb with only in-frame sequences that have V and J called. A share of the clones is absent; for the studies checked, an unresolved V gene accounts for under half, and the remainder has no known explanation. V and J calls and clone size are as listed in that table; D and trimming were resolved from the DNA. The sample table holds 15,000 to 20,000 clones, of which approximately 91% were seen once. Approximately 16% of the sample comes from the top ten.

Collaborating institutions collected whole blood in K2EDTA tubes following their own protocols. Collaborator samples were shipped for TCRbeta analysis as frozen whole blood, isolated PBMCs, or DNA extracted from either sample type. Compared with germline, V lacks 3 bases and J lacks 8 bases; bases without a gene match: 3. Taken from the germline V gene, the CDR1 and CDR2 loops are KGHSH and LQKENI. Spanning cysteine to phenylalanine, the CDR3 consists of 15 amino acids. The kept DNA is CDR3 alone, 45 bases in frame from the first base. The data were obtained in a study of blood T cell repertoires in COVID-19 (dated by TCRdb to about 2020). The study in broad terms: The collaborator samples originated in the United States, Italy and Spain and spanned the acute and convalescent phases of COVID-19. Where available, HLA class I and class II types were obtained from metadata supplied by the sample provider rather than from assay-based typing. The material from the prospective study consisted of cDNA or gDNA derived from T cells, B-cell-depleted T cells, or PBMCs. Sample metadata almost always included a de-identified subject ID, COVID-19 status, age in years and sex. The dataset comprised deeply sampled blood TCRbeta repertoires from subjects exposed to, actively infected with, or recovered from COVID-19. The repertoires were released in a freely available public database intended as a resource for research on the immune response to SARS-CoV-2. The samples were drawn from two sources: the first 160 participants of the ongoing ImmuneRACE study, and 1,000 to 1,500 subjects contributed by 6 global collaborators. Beyond this particular receptor, the publication reports: The quantity of clinical and demographic metadata differed by source and by participant and was supplied without curation.

The chain uses TRBV18 and TRBJ2-1; 14 bases in the middle match TRBD2. The sequenced material came from peripheral blood. This receptor was identified in a human donor in a cohort sampled during active COVID-19. The DNA reads TGTGCCAGCTCACCTGGACTAGCGGGAGGCCATGAGCAGTTCTTC. Its coded protein is CASSPGLAGGHEQFF.